The rows below give T cell receptor beta chains drawn from one sample of a study of T cells in Graves' hyperthyroidism and ophthalmopathy. TCRdb passed the multiplex PCR reads through MiXCR, listing each CDR3 protein once. Of 340,000 or so distinct CDR3 sequences listed, around 16% are singletons. Sample: blood. All receptors derive from a man between 25 and 39 years old with Graves' hyperthyroidism. Each CDR3 is given with its conserved first and last residue. The D gene is left open where the match is weak. A row's size may be missing; if present it is once, few, many or a size class.

d_call	v_call	clone_size	j_call	cdr3_aa	cdr3_nt
TRBD2	TRBV30	few	TRBJ2-1	CAWSVLAGGPGFF	TGTGCCTGGAGTGTACTAGCGGGAGGGCCGGGGTTCTTC
-	TRBV7-9	-	TRBJ2-2	CASPEGLADTGELFF	TGTGCCAGTCCCGAGGGACTGGCGGACACCGGGGAGCTGTTTTTT
-	TRBV6-1	-	TRBJ2-3	CASLGQQVGGGSSTDTQYF	TGTGCCAGCCTCGGGCAGCAGGTTGGTGGGGGGTCTAGCACAGATACGCAGTATTTT
-	TRBV12-3/TRBV12-4	many	TRBJ1-1	CASGLGGLTEAFF	TGTGCCAGCGGCCTAGGGGGGCTAACTGAAGCTTTCTTT
TRBD2	TRBV5-5	many	TRBJ2-1	CASSRSGIIHNEQFF	TGTGCCAGCAGCCGCAGCGGGATTATCCACAATGAGCAGTTCTTC
-	TRBV20-1	few	TRBJ1-1	CSARDSRLPGKAFF	TGCAGTGCTAGAGACTCGCGTCTCCCCGGGAAAGCTTTCTTT
TRBD1	TRBV5-1	many	TRBJ2-3	CASGPGQGRDTQYF	TGCGCCAGCGGGCCGGGACAGGGGAGAGATACGCAGTATTTT
-	TRBV2	many	TRBJ1-1	CASINTESNTEAFF	TGTGCCAGCATTAACACCGAATCTAACACTGAAGCTTTCTTT
-	TRBV19	-	TRBJ2-3	CASSMVTGPSTDTQYF	TGTGCCAGTAGTATGGTGACAGGACCTAGCACAGATACGCAGTATTTT
-	TRBV13	many	TRBJ2-7	CASSPGDSPYEQYF	TGTGCCAGCAGCCCGGGGGACAGCCCCTACGAGCAGTACTTC
-	TRBV7-2	many	TRBJ2-3	CASSINSRDTQYF	TGTGCCAGCAGCATTAACAGCAGAGATACGCAGTATTTT
-	TRBV29-1	many	TRBJ1-2	CSVDPKTGYYGYTF	TGCAGCGTTGACCCTAAGACAGGCTACTATGGCTACACCTTC
-	TRBV12-3/TRBV12-4	few	TRBJ1-5	CASSLVSNGPQHF	TGTGCCAGCAGTTTAGTCTCGAACGGGCCCCAGCATTTT
-	TRBV11-2	-	TRBJ1-6	CASSPEGLYNSPLHF	TGTGCCAGCAGCCCCGAGGGCCTATATAATTCACCCCTCCACTTT
-	TRBV4-1	-	TRBJ2-1	CASSHLTGPGFF	TGCGCCAGCAGCCATCTGACAGGCCCGGGGTTCTTC
TRBD2	TRBV7-2	many	TRBJ2-1	CASSSRLAGDEQFF	TGTGCCAGCAGCTCGAGACTAGCGGGTGATGAGCAGTTCTTC
-	TRBV13	-	TRBJ2-2	CASSFFTGEPFF	TGTGCCAGCAGCTTCTTCACCGGGGAGCCGTTTTTT
-	TRBV20-1	many	TRBJ2-1	CSARKPNEQFF	TGCAGTGCCAGAAAACCCAATGAGCAGTTCTTC
-	TRBV28	many	TRBJ1-6	CASSPTGEASPLHF	TGTGCCAGCAGTCCTACGGGGGAGGCGTCACCCCTCCACTTT
-	TRBV9	few	TRBJ1-2	CASSVGSGGHYGYTF	TGTGCCAGCAGCGTAGGCTCGGGGGGCCACTATGGCTACACCTTC
-	TRBV20-1	-	TRBJ1-1	CSARDPWGKAEAFF	TGCAGTGCTAGAGATCCCTGGGGAAAGGCTGAAGCTTTCTTT
-	TRBV12-3/TRBV12-4	few	TRBJ1-5	CASSLVSFNQPQHF	TGTGCCAGCAGTTTGGTGAGCTTCAATCAGCCCCAGCATTTT
-	TRBV11-2	-	TRBJ2-1	CASSLETGWSGANEQFF	TGTGCCAGCAGCTTGGAGACAGGGTGGAGCGGGGCGAATGAGCAGTTCTTC
TRBD2	TRBV5-6	few	TRBJ2-1	CASSLESGRINEQFF	TGTGCCAGCAGCTTGGAAAGCGGGAGGATTAATGAGCAGTTCTTC
-	TRBV10-3	few	TRBJ2-4	CAISDPQGRIKNIQYF	TGTGCCATCAGTGATCCACAGGGCCGCATCAAAAACATTCAGTACTTC
-	TRBV6-1	-	TRBJ2-7	CASSWASGTVRDEQYF	TGTGCCAGCAGCTGGGCCTCAGGTACCGTCCGGGACGAGCAGTACTTC
-	TRBV29-1	many	TRBJ2-7	CSVESVARGEQYF	TGCAGCGTTGAATCTGTGGCAAGAGGAGAGCAGTACTTC
TRBD2	TRBV12-3/TRBV12-4	many	TRBJ2-5	CASSPSLGGGLVSETQYF	TGTGCCAGCAGTCCTAGCTTGGGGGGAGGGCTGGTCTCGGAGACCCAGTACTTC
-	TRBV10-3	-	TRBJ2-1	CAISDPNEQFF	TGTGCCATCAGTGACCCCAATGAGCAGTTCTTC
-	TRBV30	many	TRBJ2-7	CAWSLSFHEQYF	TGTGCCTGGTCCCTCAGTTTCCACGAGCAGTACTTC
-	TRBV11-3	few	TRBJ2-1	CASSFYICSARVFGTSGDEQFF	-
-	TRBV2	-	TRBJ2-5	CAIRDQETQYF	TGTGCCATACGGGACCAAGAGACCCAGTACTTC
TRBD1	TRBV12-3/TRBV12-4	many	TRBJ1-2	CASKGQFYGYTF	TGTGCCAGCAAGGGACAGTTCTATGGCTACACCTTC
-	TRBV29-1	many	TRBJ2-7	CSKKVGATSYEQYF	TGCAGCAAAAAGGTGGGGGCCACGTCCTACGAGCAGTACTTC
TRBD1	TRBV7-8	-	TRBJ1-1	CASSLEGQGYTEAFF	TGTGCCAGCAGCTTAGAGGGACAGGGATACACTGAAGCTTTCTTT
-	TRBV5-1	-	TRBJ2-1	CASSQNRGRDDQFF	TGCGCCAGCAGCCAGAACAGGGGGAGGGATGACCAGTTCTTC
TRBD2	TRBV7-2	few	TRBJ2-5	CASSSRTSGRWEETQYF	TGTGCCAGCAGCTCTCGGACTAGCGGGAGATGGGAAGAGACCCAGTACTTC
-	TRBV12-3/TRBV12-4	many	TRBJ2-1	CASSPIIRGNEQFF	TGTGCCAGCAGTCCGATTATCCGGGGCAATGAGCAGTTCTTC
-	TRBV5-1	-	TRBJ2-1	CASSVQQGFNEQFF	TGCGCCAGCAGCGTACAACAGGGATTTAATGAGCAGTTCTTC
-	TRBV6-2/TRBV6-3	many	TRBJ2-3	CASSNLDYQGTDTQYF	TGTGCCAGCAGCAACCTAGACTACCAAGGCACAGATACGCAGTATTTT
TRBD1	TRBV2	many	TRBJ1-5	CASKGDRVRGNQPQHF	TGTGCCAGCAAAGGGGACAGGGTTAGAGGCAATCAGCCCCAGCATTTT
TRBD1	TRBV11-2	many	TRBJ2-7	CASSPWDRALYEQYF	TGTGCCAGCAGCCCTTGGGACAGGGCATTGTACGAGCAGTACTTC
TRBD2	TRBV7-9	few	TRBJ2-1	CASSLGLAGLNEQFF	TGTGCCAGCAGCTTAGGACTAGCGGGCCTCAATGAGCAGTTCTTC
TRBD1	TRBV20-1	-	TRBJ2-4	CSGRQGAPDIQYF	TGCAGTGGCAGACAGGGGGCGCCGGACATTCAGTACTTC
-	TRBV20-1	-	TRBJ2-5	CSATPAETQYF	TGCAGTGCAACCCCGGCGGAGACCCAGTACTTC
-	TRBV7-9	few	TRBJ2-1	CASSFYICSAPPGSSYNEQFF	-
-	TRBV28	many	TRBJ2-1	CASSLPLSSNEQFF	TGTGCCAGCAGTTTACCTCTAAGTTCTAATGAGCAGTTCTTC
-	TRBV2	many	TRBJ2-5	CASGDLGGEETQYF	TGTGCCAGCGGAGACCTAGGAGGGGAAGAGACCCAGTACTTC